This TCR beta chain stems from a study of monozygotic twins with cystic fibrosis. In the case of this clone: Its cognate antigen is unknown.

V lost 0 bases and J 9 bases, leaving 9 bases between the germline ends. The length of the CDR3 is 13 residues. Germline V gene lookup returns CDR1 SGHVS and CDR2 FQNEAQ. Broader study findings: In 13 of 16 pairs, V gene usage was closest to the co-twin's. The repertoire was suggested to be naive-dominated, clonality median roughly 0.0089. Nucleotide-identical clonotype sharing was significantly higher within monozygotic CF twin pairs than between unrelated CF individuals.

Assay used: immunoSEQ multiplex PCR; TCRdb lists only in-frame clones, some missing. The profile shows about 24,000 clones, under 95% of them singletons. The sequenced material came from blood. This receptor was obtained from a girl aged 2 to 10 with cystic fibrosis. The J gene is TRBJ2-1, the V gene TRBV7-8; no clear D gene. In DNA form, the CDR3 reads TGTGCCAGCAGCTTAGCGATAGACACTGAGCAGTTCTTC. Its translation is CASSLAIDTEQFF.